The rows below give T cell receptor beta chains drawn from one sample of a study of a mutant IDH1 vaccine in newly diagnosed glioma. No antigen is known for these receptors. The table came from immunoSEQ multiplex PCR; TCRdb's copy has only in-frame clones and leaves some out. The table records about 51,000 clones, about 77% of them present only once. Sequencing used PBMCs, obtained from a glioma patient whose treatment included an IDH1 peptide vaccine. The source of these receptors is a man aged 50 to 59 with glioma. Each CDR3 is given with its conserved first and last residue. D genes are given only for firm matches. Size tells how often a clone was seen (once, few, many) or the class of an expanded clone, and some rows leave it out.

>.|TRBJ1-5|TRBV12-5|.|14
TGTGCTAGTGGTTTTGGATTGGGCAATCAGCCCCAGCATTTT
CASGFGLGNQPQHF
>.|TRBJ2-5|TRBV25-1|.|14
TGTGCCAGCAGTGAATCTAGGTTTCAAGAGACCCAGTACTTC
CASSESRFQETQYF
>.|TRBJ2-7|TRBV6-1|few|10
TGTGCCAGCAGTGAATTGACACCCTACTTC
CASSELTPYF
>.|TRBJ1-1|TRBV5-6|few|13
TGTGCCAGCAGCTTGACGGCGGCCACTGAAGCTTTCTTT
CASSLTAATEAFF
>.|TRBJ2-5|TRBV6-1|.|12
TGTGCCAGCATTACAGGGAAGGAGACCCAGTACTTC
CASITGKETQYF
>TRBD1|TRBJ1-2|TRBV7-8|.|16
TGTGCCAGCAGCCCCCAGGGGGGGTCTCCTAACTATGGCTACACCTTC
CASSPQGGSPNYGYTF
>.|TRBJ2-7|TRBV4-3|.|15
TGCGCCAGCAGCCAAGATAACGAACAGACCTACGAGCAGTACTTC
CASSQDNEQTYEQYF
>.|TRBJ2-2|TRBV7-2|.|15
TGTGCCAGCAGCTTAGTAGGAGATTACACCGGGGAGCTGTTTTTT
CASSLVGDYTGELFF
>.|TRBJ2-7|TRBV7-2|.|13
TGTGCCAGCAGCTTAGCGCGCAAATACGAGCAGTACTTC
CASSLARKYEQYF
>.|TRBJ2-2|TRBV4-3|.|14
TGCGCCAGCAGCCGAGAGAGGAACACCGGGGAGCTGTTTTTT
CASSRERNTGELFF
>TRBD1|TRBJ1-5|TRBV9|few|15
TGTGCCAGCAGCGCTACCGGGACAGGGTTTCAGCCCCAGCATTTT
CASSATGTGFQPQHF
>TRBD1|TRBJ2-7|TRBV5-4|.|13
TGTGCCAGCAGTCAGACAGGGGACTACGAGCAGTACTTC
CASSQTGDYEQYF
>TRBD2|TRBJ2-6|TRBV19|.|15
TGTGCCAGTCAGCGGGGGGGGGCCGGGGCCAACGTCCTGACTTTC
CASQRGGAGANVLTF
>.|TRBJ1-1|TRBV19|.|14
TGTGCCAGTAGTATTGGACAAATGAACACTGAAGCTTTCTTT
CASSIGQMNTEAFF
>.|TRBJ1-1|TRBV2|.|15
TGTGCCAGCAATCGACCGGGACTGATGAACACTGAAGCTTTCTTT
CASNRPGLMNTEAFF
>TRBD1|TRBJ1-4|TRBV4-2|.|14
TGTGCCAGCAGCTCGACAGGGGGAGAGGAAAAACTGTTTTTT
CASSSTGGEEKLFF
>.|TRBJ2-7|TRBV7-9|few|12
TGTGCCAGCAGCTTATCAGGATACGAGCAGTACTTC
CASSLSGYEQYF
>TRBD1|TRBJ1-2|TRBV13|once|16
TGTGCCAGCAGCCAGGACAGGGGACGAGATAACTATGGCTACACCTTC
CASSQDRGRDNYGYTF
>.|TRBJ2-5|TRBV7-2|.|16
TGTGCCAGCAGCCTCTGGGTCACAGGTAGCCAAGAGACCCAGTACTTC
CASSLWVTGSQETQYF
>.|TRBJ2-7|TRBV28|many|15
TGTGCCAGCAGTATCTCTCACCAGGGGACTGACGAGCAGTACTTC
CASSISHQGTDEQYF
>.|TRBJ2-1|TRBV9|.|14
TGTGCCAGCAGCAAACAGGTTTCCTACAATGAGCAGTTCTTC
CASSKQVSYNEQFF
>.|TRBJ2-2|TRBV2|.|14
TGTGCCAAACAAAAGGGGCAGCTTTTTGGGGAGCTGTTTTTT
CAKQKGQLFGELFF
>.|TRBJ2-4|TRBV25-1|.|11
TGTGCCAGGGGGGACCCCAGCATTCAGTACTTC
CARGDPSIQYF
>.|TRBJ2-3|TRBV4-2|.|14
TGTGCCAGCAGCCAAGATATTGCAGCGGACACGCAGTATTTT
CASSQDIAADTQYF
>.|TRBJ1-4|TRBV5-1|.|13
TGCGCCAGCAGCTCGCCGACCAGTGAAAAACTGTTTTTT
CASSSPTSEKLFF
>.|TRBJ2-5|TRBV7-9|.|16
TGTGCCAGCACCCCTTATAGGGGTATGGGGTCAGAGACCCAGTACTTC
CASTPYRGMGSETQYF
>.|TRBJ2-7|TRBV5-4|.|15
TGTGCCAGCAGCACCCCGACAGAGCTCACCTACGAGCAGTACTTC
CASSTPTELTYEQYF
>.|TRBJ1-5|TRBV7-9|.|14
TGTGCCAGCAGTCCCGGGCAGGGTAGACAGCCCCAGCATTTT
CASSPGQGRQPQHF
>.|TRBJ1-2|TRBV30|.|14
TGTGCCTGGAGTCCCCACCGGGACATCGTTCGATCCACCTTC
CAWSPHRDIVRSTF
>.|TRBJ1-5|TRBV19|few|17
TGTGCCAGTAGTACCCCCTGGGGGCAGGAGGCCAATCAGCCCCAGCATTTT
CASSTPWGQEANQPQHF
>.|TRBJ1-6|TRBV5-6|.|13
TGTGCCAGCAGCTGGACTTCGAATTCACCCCTCCACTTT
CASSWTSNSPLHF
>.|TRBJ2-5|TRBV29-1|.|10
TGCAGCGTTGAGAGGGAGACCCAGTACTTC
CSVERETQYF
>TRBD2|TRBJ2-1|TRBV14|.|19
TGTGCCAGCAGCCAACACCGGGGTAGCGGGGTCATAACCTACAATGAGCAGTTCTTC
CASSQHRGSGVITYNEQFF
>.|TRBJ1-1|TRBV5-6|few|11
TGTGCCAGCAGCTTGGGATCTGAAGCTTTCTTT
CASSLGSEAFF
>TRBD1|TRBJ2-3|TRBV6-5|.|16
TGTGCCAGCAGTTCCCGACAGGGAGAGTTAGCGGATACGCAGTATTTT
CASSSRQGELADTQYF
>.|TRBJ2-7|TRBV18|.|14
TGTGCCAGCTCATCCCCGGGCATTCCCTACGAGCAGTACTTC
CASSSPGIPYEQYF
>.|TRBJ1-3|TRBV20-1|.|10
TGCAGTGTACTGGTAAACACCATATATTTT
CSVLVNTIYF
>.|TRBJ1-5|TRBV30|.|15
TGTGCCTGGAGTGTGGGGGGAGGGACCAATCAGCCCCAGCATTTT
CAWSVGGGTNQPQHF
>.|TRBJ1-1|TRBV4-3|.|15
TGCGCCAGCAGCCACGATCTATTGGGTAACACTGAAGCTTTCTTT
CASSHDLLGNTEAFF
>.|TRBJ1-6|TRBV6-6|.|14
TGTGCCAGCAGTTCCTCCCGTCGGGGATCACCCCTCCACTTT
CASSSSRRGSPLHF
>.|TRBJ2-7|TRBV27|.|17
TGTGCCAGCAGTTTGCGGTTCACGGACCTCCCACCCTACGAGCAGTACTTC
CASSLRFTDLPPYEQYF
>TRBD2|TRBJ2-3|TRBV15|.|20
TGTGCCACCAGCAGAGACGTCGCTCTCCTTAGCGGGGGCAAGGCAGATACGCAGTATTTT
CATSRDVALLSGGKADTQYF
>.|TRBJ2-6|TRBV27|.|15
TGTGCCAGCAGTATCGACAGTGATGGGGCCAACGTCCTGACTTTC
CASSIDSDGANVLTF
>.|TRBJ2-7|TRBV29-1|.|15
TGCAGCGTTGCGGTGGAGCACACATTTTCCTACGAGCAGTACTTC
CSVAVEHTFSYEQYF
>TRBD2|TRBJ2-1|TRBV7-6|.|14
TGTGCCAGCAGCCCCCGAGCGGGGATAAATGAGCAGTTCTTC
CASSPRAGINEQFF
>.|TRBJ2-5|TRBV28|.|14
TGTGCCAGCAGCCTTGAAGGGTTTAGAGAGACCCAGTACTTC
CASSLEGFRETQYF
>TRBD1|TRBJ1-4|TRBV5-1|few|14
TGCGCCAGCAGCTTTACAGGGGCTAATGAAAAACTGTTTTTT
CASSFTGANEKLFF
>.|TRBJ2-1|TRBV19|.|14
TGTGCCAGTAGTAACCGGGGCCATGGGGGTGAGCAGTTCTTC
CASSNRGHGGEQFF
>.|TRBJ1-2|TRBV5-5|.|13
TGTGCCAGCAGCTTCGGGCAGAACTATGGCTACACCTTC
CASSFGQNYGYTF
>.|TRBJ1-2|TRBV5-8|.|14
TGTGCCAGCAGCTTCCCGACCGGGAGCTATGGCTACACCTTC
CASSFPTGSYGYTF
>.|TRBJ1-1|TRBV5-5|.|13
TGTGCCAGCAGCTACTCGAGGGACACTGAAGCTTTCTTT
CASSYSRDTEAFF
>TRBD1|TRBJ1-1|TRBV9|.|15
TGTGCCAGCAGCGAGACCGGGACAGGGAACACTGAAGCTTTCTTT
CASSETGTGNTEAFF
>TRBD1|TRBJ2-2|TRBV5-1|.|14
TGCGCCTCTAGGGGGCTTCAGACCACCGGGGAGCTGTTTTTT
CASRGLQTTGELFF
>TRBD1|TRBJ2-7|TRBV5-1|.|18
TGCGCCAGCAGCTGGGGGTTCGTTGGGGGACAGAAAGCCTACGAGCAGTACTTC
CASSWGFVGGQKAYEQYF